This T cell receptor beta chain was sequenced during a study of T-cell memory formation after mild COVID-19. Via MiXCR, TCRdb re-called the 5' RACE reads, giving one row per CDR3 protein. Among about 400,000 distinct CDR3 sequences listed, about 22% were seen once. This clonotype was counted between two and nine times. The CDR3 length is 15 residues. The germline V gene encodes CDR1 MGHRA and CDR2 YSYEKL. Trimming took 0 bases from V and 6 from J; bases not matched to a gene: 5. The chain carries TRBV4-1 and TRBJ1-5, with 7 bases that match TRBD1. The receptor comes from an adult woman who had mild COVID-19 (a few samples of this study predate the infection). Cell type and time point are not known. Sequences were obtained from PBMCs or a T cell subset sorted from them (not recorded which). DNA for the CDR3: TGCGCCAGCAGCCAAGAAGGGGGCCCGAGTCAGCCCCAGCATTTT. Translating gives CASSQEGGPSQPQHF.